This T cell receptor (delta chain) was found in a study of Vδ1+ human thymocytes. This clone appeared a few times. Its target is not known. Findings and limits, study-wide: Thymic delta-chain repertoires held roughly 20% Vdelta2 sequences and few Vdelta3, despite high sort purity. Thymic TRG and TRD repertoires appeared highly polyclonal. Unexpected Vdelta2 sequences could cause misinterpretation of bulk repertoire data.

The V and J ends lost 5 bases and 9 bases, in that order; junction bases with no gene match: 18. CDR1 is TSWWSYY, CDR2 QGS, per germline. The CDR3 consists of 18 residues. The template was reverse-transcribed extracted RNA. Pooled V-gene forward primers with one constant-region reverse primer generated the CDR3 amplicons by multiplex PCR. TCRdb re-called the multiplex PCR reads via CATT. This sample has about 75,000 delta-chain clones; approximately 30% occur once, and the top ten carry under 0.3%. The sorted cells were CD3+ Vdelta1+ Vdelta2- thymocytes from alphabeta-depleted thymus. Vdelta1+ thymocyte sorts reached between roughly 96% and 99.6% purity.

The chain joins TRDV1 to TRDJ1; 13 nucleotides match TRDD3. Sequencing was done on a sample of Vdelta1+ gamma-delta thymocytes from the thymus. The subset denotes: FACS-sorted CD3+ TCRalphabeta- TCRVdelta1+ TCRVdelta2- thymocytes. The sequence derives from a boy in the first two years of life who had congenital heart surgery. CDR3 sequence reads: CALGNPGYWGIRVKELIF. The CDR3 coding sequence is TGTGCTCTTGGGAACCCAGGATACTGGGGGATACGCGTAAAGGAACTCATCTTT.